This T cell receptor beta chain was sequenced in a study of spatial heterogeneity in lung cancer. Germline V gives CDR1 DFQATT, CDR2 SNEGSKA (reference sequence). Trimming left V 0 bases short and J 3 bases short, with 18 bases between. The length of the CDR3 is 17 residues. This clonotype has ten or more counts. Each CDR3 protein gets one entry after TCRdb re-called the 5' RACE reads with MiXCR. Here the sample spans about 120,000 distinct CDR3 sequences, approximately 11% being singletons. Time point given: blood at routine non-recurrence follow-up after resection. Unsorted whole RNA samples from tumor, nontumor lung or frozen PBMC were sequenced.

The rearrangement joins TRBV20-1 to TRBJ2-4, with a tentative D call TRBD2 (6 bases). Sequences were derived from PBMCs, sampled at follow-up. The sequence came from a female donor with early-stage non-small cell lung cancer. The CDR3 region has the DNA TGCAGTGCTAGAGATCCTCTAGCGTTAACTGGCAAAAACATTCAGTACTTC. Protein: CSARDPLALTGKNIQYF.